This T cell receptor beta chain was retrieved from a study of T-cell reconstitution after alpha-beta-depleted transplantation in children. There are many counts of this clonotype. This CDR3 has 13 amino acids. Germline assignment: CDR1 MNHNS and CDR2 SASEGT. The ends were cut back, 6 bases at V and 0 bases at J, with 8 bases in the middle. The TCRbeta library was prepared with unique molecular identifiers. Using its own MiXCR run on the PCR reads, TCRdb lists one record per CDR3 protein. The sample has approximately 83,000 distinct CDR3 sequences; 6.5% to 8.5% are singletons. The sequence was collected from a human donor who donated a stem cell graft to a child with congenital amegakaryocytic thrombocytopenia. Here the sequenced sample was PBMCs from the stem cell graft donor, taken from the stem cell graft. The V and J genes are TRBV6-1 and TRBJ1-1; no firm D call. CDR3 nucleotides: TGTGCCAGCAGAGACACTTTGAACACTGAAGCTTTCTTT. Encoded protein: CASRDTLNTEAFF.